This entry lists 14 T cell receptor beta chains sequenced from one sample in a study of CD8 T cells in ankylosing spondylitis. Study observations and caveats: Ankylosing spondylitis blood seemed to carry a telltale TCR beta motif made of roughly eight highly homologous variants.

Antigens for these TCRs are unknown. TCRdb passed the 5' RACE reads through MiXCR, listing each CDR3 protein once. Of about 440,000 distinct CDR3 sequences listed, roughly a sixth were seen once; the top ten hold approximately 0.97%. Input material: blood, either unsorted or a sorted T cell fraction (not recorded which). These receptors all stem from a male donor with ankylosing spondylitis.

The table lists this clonotype with a few counts. The chain recombines TRBV3-1 with TRBJ2-3; D might be TRBD2 (8 bases). CDR1 is LGHDT, CDR2 YNNKEL, per germline (reference sequence). Trimming stripped 1 base from V and 7 bases from J, with 21 bases between. The CDR3 runs 17 residues. The CDR3 nucleotides are TGTGCCAGCAGCCAAGGTCCCGGGAGGGGGCGCGGGAATACGCAGTATTTT. Protein: CASSQGPGRGRGNTQYF.

This rearrangement joins TRBV7-2 to TRBJ1-5, with a possible D match to TRBD1 (6 bases). V lost 1 base to trimming and J lost 4 bases, with 11 bases between them. Germline V gene sequence: CDR1 SGHTA, CDR2 FQGNSA. The CDR3 length is 15 residues. CDR3 coding DNA: TGTGCCAGCAGCTTAGGTCACAGGGAAAATCAGCCCCAGCATTTT. Its translation is CASSLGHRENQPQHF.

This clonotype came up a few times. The chain uses TRBV6-1 and TRBJ1-2; D is possibly TRBD1 (5 bases). The CDR3 covers 17 residues. V was shortened by 4 bases and J by 3 bases, with 21 bases between the two germline ends. Germline-derived CDR1 and CDR2 are MNHNS and SASEGT. Here the CDR3 DNA reads TGTGCCAGCAGTGTGCCCTGGGGCAGGTTTATTGACTATGGCTACACCTTC. Translating gives CASSVPWGRFIDYGYTF.

This clonotype has ten or more counts. V gene TRBV12-3 or TRBV12-4 combines with J gene TRBJ2-2, with D uncertain. The CDR3 covers 13 residues. V lost 5 bases and J 1 base, leaving 5 bases between the germline ends. Here the CDR3 reads CASSKQNTGELFF. The CDR3 nucleotides are TGTGCCAGCAGTAAACAGAACACCGGGGAGCTGTTTTTT.

This clonotype was seen a few times. In DNA, the CDR3 is TGTGCCAGCAGCTTGCTCATAAACACTGAAGCTTTCTTT. This translates into CASSLLINTEAFF. The chain has TRBV5-6 and TRBJ1-1; no clear D gene. The CDR3 runs 13 residues. V was cut by 1 base and J by 2 bases, with 6 bases left in between. Germline-derived CDR1 and CDR2 are SGHDT and YYEEEE.

The V gene is TRBV5-4, the J gene TRBJ2-7; 10 bases agree with TRBD2. This CDR3 is 17 amino acids long. From germline, CDR1 is SGHNT and CDR2 YYREEE (reference sequence). Trimming took 4 bases from V and 4 from J; bases not matched to a gene: 14. CDR3 amino acids: CASSLPRSSGRSYEQYF. The CDR3 bases are TGTGCCAGCAGCCTGCCCAGGAGTAGCGGGAGGAGTTACGAGCAGTACTTC.

This clonotype has ten or more counts. One junction end does not reproduce the germline sequence, and a read error may be involved. The rearrangement uses TRBV5-1 and TRBJ2-1; 12 bases match TRBD2. The CDR3 is made up of 15 amino acids. Germline loops: CDR1 SGHRS, CDR2 YFSETQ. The CDR3 DNA reads TGTGCCAGCAGCGAGACTAGCGGGAGTTACAATGAGCAGTTCTTC. Translating gives CASSETSGSYNEQFF. Together with reference TRBV5-1 and TRBJ2-1, the CDR3 gives the full variable domain: KAGVTQTPRYLIKTRGQQVTLSCSPISGHRSVSWYQQTPGQGLQFLFEYFSETQRNKGNFPGRFSGRQFSNSRSEMNVSTLELGDSALYLCASSETSGSYNEQFFGPGTRLTVL.

This clonotype has just a few counts. The chain couples TRBV12-3 or TRBV12-4 to TRBJ2-5, with TRBD1 matching over 7 bases. CDR3 length equals 13 residues. Germline trimming cut 6 bases from V and 5 bases from J; bases unmatched to any gene: 6. CDR3 region: CASSSTGAETQYF. CDR3 DNA: TGTGCCAGCAGCTCTACAGGGGCCGAGACCCAGTACTTC.

This clonotype occurred a few times. This chain connects TRBV7-8 to TRBJ2-7; no reliable D call. Trimming took 5 bases from V and 5 from J, leaving 13 bases between them. This CDR3 comprises 13 residues. Germline CDR1 SGHVS, CDR2 FQNEAQ. The CDR3 region is CASSPPGGNEQYF. CDR3 DNA: TGTGCCAGCAGCCCCCCGGGTGGCAACGAGCAGTACTTC.

The V gene is TRBV27, the J gene TRBJ1-5; a weak D match, TRBD1 (5 bases). V dropped 4 bases and J dropped 2 bases, with 12 bases sitting between them. CDR1 MNHEY and CDR2 SMNVEV come from the germline V gene (reference sequence). This CDR3 has 15 residues. CDR3 in DNA: TGTGCCAGCAGTTCGGGGGGAGGGGGCAATCAGCCCCAGCATTTT. Protein: CASSSGGGGNQPQHF.

The chain joins TRBV7-3 to TRBJ2-7; no firm D call. Per germline, CDR1 SGHTA and CDR2 FQGTGA. CDR3 length: 19 amino acids. Trimming pared 1 base from V and 0 bases from J, leaving 22 bases between. The CDR3 nucleotides are TGTGCCAGCAGCTTAATATCCCCCTCTACAGTTGAGAGCTCCTACGAGCAGTACTTC. It yields the protein CASSLISPSTVESSYEQYF.

This clonotype came up many times. The chain is built from TRBV20-1 and TRBJ1-1, with D hard to call. Germline loops: CDR1 DFQATT, CDR2 SNEGSKA (reference sequence). V was clipped by 3 bases and J by 8 bases, with 10 bases between them. The CDR3 spans 11 residues. CDR3 region: CSASLGREAFF. The CDR3 region has the DNA TGCAGTGCTAGTCTTGGCAGGGAAGCTTTCTTT.

This sequence joins TRBV7-2 and TRBJ1-4; 9 bases are shared with TRBD1. Germline V gives CDR1 SGHTA, CDR2 FQGNSA. The CDR3 loop spans 14 amino acids. V dropped 5 bases and J dropped 10; count of bases not matched to a gene: 8. The CDR3 here is CASSERTGEGKLFF. The CDR3 region has the DNA TGTGCCAGCAGCGAGAGGACAGGGGAGGGAAAACTGTTTTTT.

The chain is built from TRBV7-2 and TRBJ2-1; D is unclear. In germline, CDR1 is SGHTA, CDR2 FQGNSA. The CDR3 sequence is 12 residues long. V was cut by 7 bases and J by 5 bases, with 9 bases left in between. The CDR3 is CASNFLHNEQFF. The CDR3 bases are TGTGCCAGCAACTTTCTACACAATGAGCAGTTCTTC.